This entry features one TCR beta chain sequence. Its antigen specificity is not known. Base qualities are not at hand, and no much larger clone is one base apart. This entry belongs to a study of spatial heterogeneity in lung cancer (dated by TCRdb to between 2018 and 2021). Study-wide context: Donors were 72 patients with early-stage, untreated non-small cell lung cancer from the lung TRACERx cohort. Follow-up PBMC samples were sequenced whenever available, with the median time to follow-up being approximately 2 years after resection. Beta-chain transcripts were consistently detected in greater numbers than alpha-chain transcripts, which likely reflected higher beta-chain transcript abundance. In the raw uncorrected reads, each unique combination of TCR and UMI appeared more than ten times on average. In non-small cell lung cancer, the study quantitatively compared TCR alpha and beta repertoires across several tumor regions, matched nontumor lung, and blood. TCR repertoire features were related to nonsynonymous mutation counts determined by whole-exome sequencing of tumor tissue. At surgery, both alpha and beta chains were TCR-sequenced in 220 tumor regions, fewer than 85 matched nontumor lung samples and 50 to 60 PBMC samples. Points the paper makes about the study in general: Ubiquitous expanded tumor TCRs were detected in blood more often at tumor resection than at routine follow-up. Only around 15 patients were included in comparisons of baseline and follow-up blood repertoires. Additional single-cell paired TCR alpha and beta sequencing was considered necessary to confirm, at a functional level, the hypothesis that regional TCRs recognize regional mutations.

Receptor amplification or capture employed 5' RACE. TCRdb records NextSeq 500 as the sequencer. To allow correction of PCR and sequencing errors, the TCR library protocol tagged every TCR cDNA molecule with a unique molecular identifier. In the paper's pipeline: TCR identification, UMI-based error correction and CDR3 extraction were performed with Decombinator tools. Expanded TCRs were defined as those above a frequency of 2 per 1,000, corresponding to the top 1% of the tumor frequency distribution. Rényi diversity was computed with the R vegan package after subsampling each repertoire 100 times to 5,000 TCRs. CDR3 similarity networks were built from amino acid triplet string-kernel similarity, with CDR3s being connected when pairwise similarity was above 0.82. The raw public data were reprocessed by TCRdb itself: fastp quality trimming at Q25, MiXCR clonotype calling, in-frame beta chains only. Every entry covers one CDR3 protein and lists the most common genes and DNA from its rows. These V and J calls rely on TCRdb rather than the paper's analysis. The sample yields 39,000 or so distinct CDR3 sequences; 10% to 13% were counted once. Together, the top ten hold 15% to 20% of the sample.

In light of the paper, this sample's time point label describes: blood at routine non-recurrence follow-up after resection. Without any cell sorting, TCR sequencing was performed on whole RNA extracted either from tumor and nontumor lung tissue or from cryopreserved PBMC samples. Only patients for whom sufficient RNA was available from at least two tumor regions were selected for TCR sequencing. Ends trimmed: V by 4 bases, J by 5 bases; bases unmatched to a gene: 5. The germline V gene specifies LGHNA as CDR1 and YNFKEQ as CDR2. The CDR3, from cysteine to phenylalanine, totals 15 residues. Left in the record is the CDR3 DNA by itself, 45 bases read in frame from the first base.

In this chain, TRBV4-2 is recombined with TRBJ2-5; TRBD2 agrees with 12 junctional bases. Specimen: PBMCs, collected at follow-up. The origin of this receptor is a female donor with early-stage non-small cell lung cancer. The nucleotide sequence is TGTGCCAGCAGCCCTAGCGGGGGGGCAGAGGAGACCCAGTACTTC. It specifies CASSPSGGAEETQYF.